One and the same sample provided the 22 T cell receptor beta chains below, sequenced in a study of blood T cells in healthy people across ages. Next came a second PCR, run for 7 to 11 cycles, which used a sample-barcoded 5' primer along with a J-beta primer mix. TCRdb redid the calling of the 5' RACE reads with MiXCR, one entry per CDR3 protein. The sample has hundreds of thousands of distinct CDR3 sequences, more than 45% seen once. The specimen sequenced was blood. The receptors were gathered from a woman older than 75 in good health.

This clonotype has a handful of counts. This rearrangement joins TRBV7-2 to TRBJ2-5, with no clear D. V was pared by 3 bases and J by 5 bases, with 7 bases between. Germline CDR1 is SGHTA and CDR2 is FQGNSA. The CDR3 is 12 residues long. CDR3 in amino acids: CASSFLWETQYF. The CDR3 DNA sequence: TGTGCCAGCAGCTTCTTATGGGAGACCCAGTACTTC. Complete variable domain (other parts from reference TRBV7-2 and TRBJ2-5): GAGVSQSPSNKVTEKGKDVELRCDPISGHTALYWYRQSLGQGLEFLIYFQGNSAPDKSGLPSDRFSAERTGGSVSTLTIQRTQQEDSAVYLCASSFLWETQYFGPGTRLLVL.

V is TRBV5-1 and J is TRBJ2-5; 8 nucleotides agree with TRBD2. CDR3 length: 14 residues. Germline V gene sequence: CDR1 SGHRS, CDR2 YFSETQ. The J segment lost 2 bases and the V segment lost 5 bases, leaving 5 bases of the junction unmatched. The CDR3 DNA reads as TGCGCCAGCAGGGGCGGGAGGAATCAAGAGACCCAGTACTTC. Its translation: CASRGGRNQETQYF.

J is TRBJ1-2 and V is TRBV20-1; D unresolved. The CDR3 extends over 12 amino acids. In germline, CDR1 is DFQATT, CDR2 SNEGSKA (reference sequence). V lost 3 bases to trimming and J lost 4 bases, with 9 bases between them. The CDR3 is CSASGKAYGYTF. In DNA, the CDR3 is TGCAGTGCTAGTGGCAAGGCCTATGGCTACACCTTC.

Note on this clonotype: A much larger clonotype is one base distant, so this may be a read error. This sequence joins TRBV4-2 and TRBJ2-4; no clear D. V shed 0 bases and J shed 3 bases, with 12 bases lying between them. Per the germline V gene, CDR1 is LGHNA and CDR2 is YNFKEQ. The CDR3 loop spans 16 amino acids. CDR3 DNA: TGTGCCAGCAGCCAAGATCTGGCGGTGGGCAAAAACATTCAGTACTTC. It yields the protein CASSQDLAVGKNIQYF.

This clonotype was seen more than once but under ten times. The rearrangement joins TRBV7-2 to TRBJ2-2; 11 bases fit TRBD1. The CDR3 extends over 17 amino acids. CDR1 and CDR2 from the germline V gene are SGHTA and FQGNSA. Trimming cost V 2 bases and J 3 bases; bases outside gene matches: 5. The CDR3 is CASSLIRTGGDTGELFF. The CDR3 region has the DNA TGTGCCAGCAGCTTAATTCGGACAGGGGGCGACACCGGGGAGCTGTTTTTT.

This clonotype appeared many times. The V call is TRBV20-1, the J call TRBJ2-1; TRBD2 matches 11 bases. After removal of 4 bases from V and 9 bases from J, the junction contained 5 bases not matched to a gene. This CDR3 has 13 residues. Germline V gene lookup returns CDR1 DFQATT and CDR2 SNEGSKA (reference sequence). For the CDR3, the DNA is TGCAGTGCTACGACTAGCGGGATTGCTGAGCAGTTCTTC. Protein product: CSATTSGIAEQFF.

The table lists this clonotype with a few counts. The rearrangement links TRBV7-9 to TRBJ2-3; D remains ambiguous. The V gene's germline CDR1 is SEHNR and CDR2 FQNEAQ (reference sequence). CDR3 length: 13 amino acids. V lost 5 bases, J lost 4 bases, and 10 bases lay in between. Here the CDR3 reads CASSPDPSDTQYF. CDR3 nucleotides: TGTGCCAGCAGCCCGGATCCTTCAGATACGCAGTATTTT.

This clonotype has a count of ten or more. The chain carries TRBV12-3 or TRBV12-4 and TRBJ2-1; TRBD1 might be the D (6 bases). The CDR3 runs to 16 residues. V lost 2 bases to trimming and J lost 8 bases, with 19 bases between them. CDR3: CASSLFSPGAGYEQFF. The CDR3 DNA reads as TGTGCCAGCAGTTTATTTTCCCCAGGGGCAGGCTATGAGCAGTTCTTC.

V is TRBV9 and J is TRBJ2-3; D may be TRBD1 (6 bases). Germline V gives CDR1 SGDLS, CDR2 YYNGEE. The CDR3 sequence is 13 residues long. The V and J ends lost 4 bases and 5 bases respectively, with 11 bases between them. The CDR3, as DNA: TGTGCCAGCAGCCCCCAACAGGGAGATACGCAGTATTTT. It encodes CASSPQQGDTQYF.

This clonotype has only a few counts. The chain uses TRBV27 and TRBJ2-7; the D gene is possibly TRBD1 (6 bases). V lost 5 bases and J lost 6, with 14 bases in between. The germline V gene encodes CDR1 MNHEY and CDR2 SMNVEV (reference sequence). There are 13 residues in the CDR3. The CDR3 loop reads CASSVTQGREQYF. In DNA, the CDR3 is TGTGCCAGCAGTGTAACTCAGGGGCGCGAGCAGTACTTC.

The CDR3: CASSSQQGTGEKLFF. CDR3 nucleotides: TGTGCCAGCAGTTCCCAACAGGGGACGGGTGAAAAACTGTTTTTT. This chain uses TRBV12-3 or TRBV12-4 with TRBJ1-4; 7 bases are a match to TRBD1. The V gene end was trimmed by 4 bases and the J gene end by 7 bases; junction bases not matched to a gene: 9. The CDR3 totals 15 residues.

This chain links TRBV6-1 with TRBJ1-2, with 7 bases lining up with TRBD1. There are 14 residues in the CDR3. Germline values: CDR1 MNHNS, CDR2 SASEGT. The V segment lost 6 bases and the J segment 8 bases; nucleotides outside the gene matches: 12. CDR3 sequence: CASRGTAGTLGYTF. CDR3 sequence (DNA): TGTGCCAGCAGGGGGACAGCGGGCACTCTCGGCTACACCTTC.

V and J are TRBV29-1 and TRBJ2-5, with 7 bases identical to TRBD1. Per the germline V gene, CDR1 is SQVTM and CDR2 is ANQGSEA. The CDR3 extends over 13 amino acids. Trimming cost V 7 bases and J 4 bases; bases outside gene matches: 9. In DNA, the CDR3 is TGCAGCGGACAGCACAGGGGCGGAGAGACCCAGTACTTC. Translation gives CSGQHRGGETQYF.

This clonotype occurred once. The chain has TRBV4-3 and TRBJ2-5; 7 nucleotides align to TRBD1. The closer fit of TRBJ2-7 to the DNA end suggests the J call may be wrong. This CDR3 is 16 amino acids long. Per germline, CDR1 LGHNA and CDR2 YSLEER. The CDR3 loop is CASSQAPTGSTYEQYF. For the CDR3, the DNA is TGCGCCAGCAGCCAAGCCCCGACAGGGTCGACCTACGAGCAGTACTTC.

For the CDR3, the DNA is TGCAAGCAAAAGTGGGAGACTAGCGGGAATAGCACAGATACGCAGTATTTT. Residues: CKQKWETSGNSTDTQYF. The chain combines TRBV20-1 with TRBJ2-3, with 11 bases fitting TRBD2. The CDR3 has 17 amino acids. Germline CDR1 and CDR2: DFQATT and SNEGSKA (reference sequence).

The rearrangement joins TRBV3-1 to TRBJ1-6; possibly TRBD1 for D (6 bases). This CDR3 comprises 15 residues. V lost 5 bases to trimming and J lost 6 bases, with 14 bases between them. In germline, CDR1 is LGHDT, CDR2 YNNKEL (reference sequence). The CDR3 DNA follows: TGTGCCAGCAGCAGCGCCGGACAGACTAATTCACCCCTCCACTTT. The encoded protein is CASSSAGQTNSPLHF.

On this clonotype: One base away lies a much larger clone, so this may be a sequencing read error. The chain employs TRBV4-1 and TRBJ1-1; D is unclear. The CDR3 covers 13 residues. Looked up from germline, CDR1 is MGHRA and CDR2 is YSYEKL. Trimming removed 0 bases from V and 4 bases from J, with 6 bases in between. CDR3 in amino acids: CASSQEVSTEAFF. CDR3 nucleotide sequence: TGCGCCAGCAGCCAAGAGGTGAGCACTGAAGCTTTCTTT.

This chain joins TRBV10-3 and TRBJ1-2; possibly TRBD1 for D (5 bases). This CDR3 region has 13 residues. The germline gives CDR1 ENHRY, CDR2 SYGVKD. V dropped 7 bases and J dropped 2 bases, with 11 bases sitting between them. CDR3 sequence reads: CAITQQENYGYTF. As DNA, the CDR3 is TGTGCCATCACCCAACAGGAGAACTATGGCTACACCTTC.

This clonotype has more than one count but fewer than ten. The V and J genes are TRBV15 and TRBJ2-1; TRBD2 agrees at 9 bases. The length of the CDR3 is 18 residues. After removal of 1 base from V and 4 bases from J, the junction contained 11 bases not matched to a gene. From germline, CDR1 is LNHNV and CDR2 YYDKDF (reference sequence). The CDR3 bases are TGTGCCACCAGCAGAGCTTCGACTAGCGGCACTTCTTACAATGAGCAGTTCTTC. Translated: CATSRASTSGTSYNEQFF.

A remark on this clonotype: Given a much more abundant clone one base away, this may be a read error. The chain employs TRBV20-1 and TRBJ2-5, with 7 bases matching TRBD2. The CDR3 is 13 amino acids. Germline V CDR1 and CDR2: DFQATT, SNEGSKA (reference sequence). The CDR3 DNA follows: TGCAGTGCCCCGAGAGCGGGATTCGACGAGCAGCACTTC. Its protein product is CSAPRAGFDEQHF.

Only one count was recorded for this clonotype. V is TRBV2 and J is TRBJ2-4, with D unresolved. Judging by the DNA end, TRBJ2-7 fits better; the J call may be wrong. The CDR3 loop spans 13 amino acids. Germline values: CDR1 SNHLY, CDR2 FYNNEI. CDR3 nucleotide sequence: TGTGCCAGCAGTGAAGCCACGGGCTACGAGCAGTACTTC. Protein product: CASSEATGYEQYF.

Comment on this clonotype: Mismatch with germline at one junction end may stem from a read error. The CDR3 region has the DNA TGCGCCAGCAGCCAGGTCCCAGCGGGTATCACAAATACGCAGTATTTT. The encoded protein is CASSQVPAGITNTQYF. The chain combines TRBV4-1 with TRBJ2-3; weak D call: TRBD2 (6 bases). The CDR3 totals 16 residues. Germline V gene lookup returns CDR1 MGHRA and CDR2 YSYEKL.